This T cell receptor beta chain was sequenced during a study of blood T cell repertoires in COVID-19. Study background: The United States, Italy and Spain provided the acute and convalescent COVID-19 samples. T cells, B-cell-depleted T cells, or PBMCs supplied cDNA or gDNA.

Cohort 3 donors were reported recovered after two negative PCRs, clearance, or symptom resolution. There are 13 residues in the CDR3. With V trimmed by 7 bases and J by 2 bases, 1 base remained unmatched. Profiling relied on immunoSEQ multiplex PCR, and the TCRdb table lists in-frame clones only, not all of them. In the table there are 200,000 to 250,000 clones, about 88% of which are singletons. The sequence was obtained from a woman younger than 45 who had recovered from COVID-19. The sequenced material came from PBMCs or T cells enriched from blood (not recorded which). The chain is built from TRBV12-3 or TRBV12-4 and TRBJ1-5; 8 positions agree with TRBD1. CDR3 sequence reads: CASNRGGNQPQHF. The DNA of the CDR3 is TGTGCCAGCAACAGGGGGGGCAATCAGCCCCAGCATTTT.